This T cell receptor beta chain appears in the sequencing data of a study of blood T cell repertoires in COVID-19. In the study overall: The United States, Italy and Spain provided the acute and convalescent COVID-19 samples. PBMCs, B-cell-depleted T cells, or T cells were the source of the cDNA or gDNA that made up the material.

As handled by the study authors: Amplifying reference gene primers gave estimates of nucleated cell counts. Measured with immunoSEQ multiplex PCR; TCRdb has only the in-frame clones, and not every one. From that table come the V and J calls and clone size; the DNA was used to work out D and trimming. Of 90,000 to 100,000 clones listed, around 82% are singletons. This CDR3 comprises 13 residues. V was cut by 1 base and J by 3 bases, with 6 bases left in between. Germline CDR1 and CDR2: SEHNR and FQNEAQ (reference sequence). J is TRBJ1-1 and V is TRBV7-9; no clear D. The TCR sequence derives from a human donor in a cohort sampled during active COVID-19. The sequencing sample was made of peripheral blood. CDR3 bases: TGTGCCAGCAGCTTAGGAGCTTACACTGAAGCTTTCTTT. It yields the protein CASSLGAYTEAFF.